The next 14 T cell receptor beta chains were all read from a single sample in a study of blood T cell repertoires in COVID-19. Only in-frame clones appear in the TCRdb table, and some are missing; sequencing was by immunoSEQ multiplex PCR. The sample lists about 260,000 clones, around 90% seen once, with 0.7% in the top ten. Source material: peripheral blood. The receptors derive from a human donor in a cohort sampled during active COVID-19.

This sequence joins TRBV19 and TRBJ1-4; D possibly corresponds to TRBD1 (5 bases). CDR3 length: 14 amino acids. V was trimmed by 8 bases and J by 3 bases, leaving 13 bases between them. The germline V gene has CDR1 LNHDA and CDR2 SQIVND (reference sequence). CDR3 DNA sequence: TGTGCCAGTTCGCGGGGGTACCCTAATGAAAAACTGTTTTTT. Protein: CASSRGYPNEKLFF.

This sequence joins TRBV7-3 and TRBJ2-7; 10 bases are a match to TRBD2. CDR3 length: 16 residues. The germline gives CDR1 SGHTA, CDR2 FQGTGA. V shed 5 bases, J shed 4 bases, and the junction held 11 bases outside the gene matches. The DNA of the CDR3 is TGTGCCAGCAGCGTAAGTGGGACTAGCGCTTTATACGAGCAGTACTTC. This gives the protein CASSVSGTSALYEQYF.

This chain uses TRBV18 with TRBJ1-1; the D is unclear. The V end lost 3 bases, the J end lost 4 bases, and 15 bases lay between the germline ends. This CDR3 has 15 residues. Germline V CDR1 and CDR2: KGHSH, LQKENI. CDR3 sequence (DNA): TGTGCCAGCTCACCGCCTTCCTACGGCGGCACTGAAGCTTTCTTT. It specifies CASSPPSYGGTEAFF.

J is TRBJ1-4 and V is TRBV5-6; 10 nucleotides agree with TRBD1. The CDR3 totals 14 residues. Germline loops: CDR1 SGHDT, CDR2 YYEEEE. J lost 7 bases, V lost 4 bases, and 4 bases had no gene match. The CDR3 sequence is CASSGTGVFEKLFF. The DNA of the CDR3 is TGTGCCAGCAGCGGGACAGGGGTTTTTGAAAAACTGTTTTTT.

This clone was detected only a few times. The V gene is TRBV7-9, the J gene TRBJ1-2; TRBD1 might be the D (5 bases). CDR1 and CDR2 from the germline V gene are SEHNR and FQNEAQ (reference sequence). V lost 1 base, J lost 0 bases, and 9 bases lay in between. The CDR3 is 15 amino acids. The CDR3 region has the DNA TGTGCCAGCAGCTTAGTGGAGACAGCTAACTATGGCTACACCTTC. Protein: CASSLVETANYGYTF. Together with reference TRBV7-9 and TRBJ1-2, the CDR3 gives the full variable domain: DTGVSQNPRHKITKRGQNVTFRCDPISEHNRLYWYRQTLGQGPEFLTYFQNEAQLEKSRLLSDRFSAERPKGSFSTLEIQRTEQGDSAMYLCASSLVETANYGYTFGSGTRLTVV.

The chain carries TRBV5-1 and TRBJ2-7; a weak D match, TRBD2 (7 bases). Germline V gene lookup returns CDR1 SGHRS and CDR2 YFSETQ. The CDR3 contains 15 residues. V dropped 1 base and J dropped 3 bases, with 14 bases sitting between them. The CDR3 loop is CASSLSGGANYEQYF. CDR3 coding DNA: TGCGCCAGCAGCTTGTCGGGGGGCGCTAACTACGAGCAGTACTTC.

The chain recombines TRBV21-1 with TRBJ1-3; TRBD1, as called in the table, went unchecked against the DNA. TRBV21-1 is annotated as a pseudogene. This CDR3 has 14 amino acids. The DNA for the CDR3 is TGTGCCAGCACCCAGGGAAAACATGGAAACACCATATATTTT. Translating it yields CASTQGKHGNTIYF.

The V and J genes are TRBV6-5 and TRBJ1-1; unclear D gene. The CDR3 contains 13 residues. CDR1 is MNHEY and CDR2 is SVGAGI in the germline V gene. V lost 5 bases and J lost 0, with 7 bases in between. The CDR3, as DNA: TGTGCCAGCAGTACAATCATGAACACTGAAGCTTTCTTT. It is translated as CASSTIMNTEAFF.

The CDR3: CASSPTGTPTGYTF. In nucleotides, the CDR3 is TGTGCCAGCAGCCCTACAGGGACCCCGACAGGCTACACCTTC. The chain is built from TRBV7-8 and TRBJ1-2; D might be TRBD1 (6 bases). Trimming stripped 5 bases from V and 8 bases from J, with 18 bases between. This CDR3 has 14 amino acids. CDR1 and CDR2 (germline): SGHVS, FQNEAQ.

This chain connects TRBV7-9 to TRBJ2-2, with TRBD1 matching 9 bases. The CDR3 covers 16 residues. Per germline, CDR1 SEHNR and CDR2 FQNEAQ (reference sequence). The junction had 8 bases not matched to a gene; V was cut back by 5 bases and J by 4 bases. The CDR3 coding sequence is TGTGCCAGCAGCCAACCGGGACAGGGTAGCACCGGGGAGCTGTTTTTT. This sequence encodes CASSQPGQGSTGELFF.

The rearrangement uses TRBV19 and TRBJ2-7; possibly TRBD1 for D (7 bases). V shed 5 bases and J shed 3 bases, with 14 bases lying between them. This CDR3 has 14 residues. Germline lookup yields CDR1 LNHDA and CDR2 SQIVND (reference sequence). DNA for the CDR3: TGTGCCAGTAGTGAGCAGGGGGGCGGCTACGAGCAGTACTTC. Its translation is CASSEQGGGYEQYF.

In this sample, this clone turned up a few times. This chain joins TRBV5-1 and TRBJ1-1; possibly TRBD1 for D (6 bases). This CDR3 comprises 14 residues. V dropped 5 bases and J dropped 0 bases, with 11 bases sitting between them. Germline lookup yields CDR1 SGHRS and CDR2 YFSETQ. In nucleotides, the CDR3 is TGCGCCAGCAGGCAGGGGAGAATGAACACTGAAGCTTTCTTT. It encodes CASRQGRMNTEAFF. The variable domain in full, completed from reference TRBV5-1 and TRBJ1-1, reads KAGVTQTPRYLIKTRGQQVTLSCSPISGHRSVSWYQQTPGQGLQFLFEYFSETQRNKGNFPGRFSGRQFSNSRSEMNVSTLELGDSALYLCASRQGRMNTEAFFGQGTRLTVV.

The chain carries TRBV7-9 and TRBJ2-7, with 7 nucleotides matching TRBD2. The CDR3 loop spans 13 amino acids. The ends lost 5 bases at V and 2 bases at J; junction bases unmatched: 3. Germline V gene sequence: CDR1 SEHNR, CDR2 FQNEAQ (reference sequence). CDR3 sequence: CASSLGGTYEQYF. In DNA, the CDR3 is TGTGCCAGCAGCCTGGGGGGGACCTACGAGCAGTACTTC.

The chain is built from TRBV15 and TRBJ1-1; D is uncertain. The CDR3 covers 15 residues. The germline CDR1 and CDR2 sequences are LNHNV and YYDKDF (reference sequence). V lost 1 base to trimming and J lost 1 base, with 10 bases between them. The CDR3 region has the DNA TGTGCCACCAGCAGAGGAGGATATCGGAACACTGAAGCTTTCTTT. Translation gives CATSRGGYRNTEAFF.